The clone carrying this T cell receptor (beta chain) showed up just a few times. Germline and junction disagree at one end, which may indicate a read error. As it was prepared, the TCRbeta library received unique molecular identifiers. TCRdb re-derived calls from the PCR reads in MiXCR, one entry per CDR3 protein. Among 500,000 or so distinct CDR3 sequences listed, around a third were seen once. This record comes from a study of T-cell reconstitution after alpha-beta-depleted transplantation in children. This CDR3 is 15 amino acids long. CDR1 and CDR2 (germline): SGHTA, FQGNSA. The starting material was PBMCs from the stem cell graft donor, obtained from the stem cell graft. The chain uses TRBV7-2 and TRBJ2-1; TRBD2 aligns across 7 bases. The origin of this receptor is a human donor who donated a stem cell graft to a child with aplastic anemia. This chain's CDR3 is CASSLAEGSYNEQFF. CDR3 DNA: TGTGCCAGCAGCCTAGCGGAGGGCTCCTACAATGAGCAGTTCTTC.